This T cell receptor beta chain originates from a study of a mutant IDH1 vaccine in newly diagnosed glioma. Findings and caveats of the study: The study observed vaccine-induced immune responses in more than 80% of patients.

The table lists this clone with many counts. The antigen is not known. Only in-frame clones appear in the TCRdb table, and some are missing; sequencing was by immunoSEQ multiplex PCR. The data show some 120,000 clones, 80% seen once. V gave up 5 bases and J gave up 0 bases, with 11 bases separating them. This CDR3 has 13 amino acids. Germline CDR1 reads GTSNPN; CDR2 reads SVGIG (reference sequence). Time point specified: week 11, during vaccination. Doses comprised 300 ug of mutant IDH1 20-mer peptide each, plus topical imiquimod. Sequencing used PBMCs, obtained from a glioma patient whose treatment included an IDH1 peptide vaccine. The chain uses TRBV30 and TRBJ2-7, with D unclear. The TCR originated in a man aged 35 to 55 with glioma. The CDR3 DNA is TGTGCCTGGTGCTTCCCCTCCTCCTACGAGCAGTACTTC. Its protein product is CAWCFPSSYEQYF.